This T cell receptor (beta chain) was retrieved from a study of blood T cell repertoires in COVID-19. Using immunoSEQ multiplex PCR, the repertoire was profiled, and TCRdb retains in-frame clones only, with some absent. The table includes about 280,000 clones, about nine tenths detected once. The CDR3 is 16 amino acids. Unmatched junction bases numbered 9, after V lost 2 bases and J lost 4 bases. CDR1 is SGHAT and CDR2 is FQNNGV in the germline V gene. The count of this clone is one. This TCR was recovered from a woman aged 25 to 39 with active or convalescent COVID-19. The V gene is TRBV11-2, the J gene TRBJ1-1; TRBD1 aligns across 8 bases. Material: peripheral blood. The CDR3 coding sequence is TGTGCCAGCAGCTTACAGGGGGCGCCAGGAGGCACTGAAGCTTTCTTT. This encodes CASSLQGAPGGTEAFF.